A single sample is the source of the 23 T cell receptor beta chains below, sequenced in a study of monozygotic twins with inflammatory bowel disease. TCRdb reprocessed the 5' RACE reads and stores each CDR3 protein as one record, lacking DNA. Its clone listing holds fewer than 550,000 distinct CDR3 sequences. The sequencing input was blood. These receptors all stem from a human donor with ulcerative colitis or Crohn's disease, or a healthy co-twin of an affected twin (not recorded which).

The chain is built from TRBV15 and TRBJ2-7. CDR3 length: 14 residues. The germline CDR1 and CDR2 sequences are LNHNV and YYDKDF (reference sequence). The CDR3 loop reads CATSRDRRYNEQYF.

This chain joins TRBV24-1 and TRBJ2-3; the TCRdb D gene call, TRBD2, has no DNA to confirm it. The CDR3 has 17 residues. Germline V gives CDR1 KGHDR, CDR2 SFDVKD. The CDR3 reads CATSDPGTSGAVLTQYF.

The J gene is TRBJ2-7, the V gene TRBV7-6; TCRdb designates TRBD1, a call that cannot be tested without DNA. The V gene's germline CDR1 is SGHVS and CDR2 FNYEAQ. The length of the CDR3 is 15 residues. CDR3 amino acids: CASTVGTGGPYEQYF.

V usage is TRBV29-1 and J usage is TRBJ1-2; TCRdb designates TRBD1, a call that cannot be tested without DNA. Germline V CDR1 and CDR2: SQVTM, ANQGSEA. The CDR3 covers 12 residues. The CDR3 here is CSVDPGQGGYTF.

The J gene is TRBJ2-5, the V gene TRBV20-1; absent DNA, TCRdb's TRBD2 call cannot be checked. Looked up from germline, CDR1 is DFQATT and CDR2 is SNEGSKA (reference sequence). This CDR3 contains 14 residues. CDR3 loop: CSARLAGGGETQYF.

The CDR3: CASGTSGSSEQFF. The chain couples TRBV6-2 or TRBV6-3 to TRBJ2-1; TCRdb indicates TRBD2, and absent DNA this call remains unverified. Germline lookup yields CDR1 MNHEY and CDR2 SVGEGT. There are 13 residues in the CDR3.

CDR3 protein: CASSWGQTQYF. This chain joins TRBV7-9 and TRBJ2-5; TCRdb proposes TRBD1, but this gene call is untestable without DNA. The germline gives CDR1 SEHNR, CDR2 FQNEAQ (reference sequence). This CDR3 comprises 11 residues.

The chain links TRBV5-6 to TRBJ2-1. The CDR3 is made up of 16 amino acids. Germline V gene lookup returns CDR1 SGHDT and CDR2 YYEEEE. The CDR3: CASSLGVGLAKNEQFF.

V is TRBV19 and J is TRBJ1-5; absent DNA, TCRdb's TRBD1 call cannot be checked. CDR1 is LNHDA and CDR2 is SQIVND in the germline V gene (reference sequence). The CDR3 loop spans 14 amino acids. The CDR3 loop reads CASTDRVGNQPQHF.

The chain joins TRBV27 to TRBJ1-6; TCRdb outputs TRBD1, but without DNA this stays unchecked. The CDR3 runs to 15 residues. Germline V lookup: CDR1 MNHEY, CDR2 SMNVEV (reference sequence). CDR3 sequence reads: CASSLGRFLNSPLHF.

J is TRBJ2-5 and V is TRBV10-2; no DNA is available, so the TRBD1 call from TCRdb remains unchecked. This CDR3 region has 15 residues. Germline assignment: CDR1 WSHSY and CDR2 SAAADI. The CDR3 protein is CASSESTLGEETQYF.

This rearrangement joins TRBV7-9 to TRBJ2-1; TCRdb selects TRBD1, and the lack of DNA leaves this call unchecked. Germline CDR1 and CDR2: SEHNR and FQNEAQ (reference sequence). This CDR3 contains 11 residues. The CDR3 spells CAIQGSHEQFF.

The CDR3 here is CATQVRDTSYEQYF. J is TRBJ2-7 and V is TRBV24-1; the TCRdb call, TRBD1, lacks DNA for checking. This CDR3 contains 14 residues. Germline CDR1 reads KGHDR; CDR2 reads SFDVKD.

V and J are TRBV6-5 and TRBJ1-4; the D call from TCRdb, TRBD1, cannot be confirmed without DNA. Germline loops: CDR1 MNHEY, CDR2 SVGAGI. This CDR3 is 14 amino acids long. The CDR3 sequence is CASSYRGGDEKLFF.

V usage is TRBV12-3 or TRBV12-4 and J usage is TRBJ2-1; TCRdb lists TRBD2, though no DNA is available to test this call. The CDR3 runs to 18 residues. The CDR3 loop reads CASSFTIAAGGTYNEQFF.

This chain connects TRBV5-1 to TRBJ2-7; the D call from TCRdb, TRBD2, cannot be confirmed without DNA. Germline V gene sequence: CDR1 SGHRS, CDR2 YFSETQ. The CDR3 runs 18 residues. The CDR3 sequence: CASSLAPGGAGGQYEQYF.

This sequence joins TRBV28 and TRBJ2-6. Germline V CDR1 and CDR2: MDHEN, SYDVKM. The CDR3 consists of 15 residues. CDR3 loop: CASSYQGSGANVLTF.

The chain carries TRBV30 and TRBJ2-3. The germline V gene encodes CDR1 GTSNPN and CDR2 SVGIG (reference sequence). This CDR3 has 13 amino acids. The CDR3: CAWSPDLTDTQYF.

This sequence joins TRBV27 and TRBJ1-5. The CDR3 is 13 amino acids. Germline loops: CDR1 MNHEY, CDR2 SMNVEV (reference sequence). The CDR3 here is CASSPNGNQPQHF.

The chain recombines TRBV30 with TRBJ2-5; the D gene TCRdb calls, TRBD2, cannot be checked with no DNA. The germline V gene has CDR1 GTSNPN and CDR2 SVGIG (reference sequence). The CDR3 sequence is 17 residues long. CDR3 residues: CASTGLAGPRGEETQYF.

The chain couples TRBV9 to TRBJ2-2; the D call from TCRdb, TRBD1, cannot be confirmed without DNA. This CDR3 spans 18 amino acids. Germline lookup yields CDR1 SGDLS and CDR2 YYNGEE. This CDR3 is CASSFRGQGLPNTGELFF.

The chain employs TRBV19 and TRBJ1-1. The CDR3 is 12 residues long. Per germline, CDR1 LNHDA and CDR2 SQIVND (reference sequence). The CDR3 sequence: CASTPEGRRPFF.

CDR3 region: CSARASSPSLYNEQFF. V usage is TRBV20-1 and J usage is TRBJ2-1; TCRdb outputs TRBD1, but without DNA this stays unchecked. The length of the CDR3 is 16 residues. From germline, CDR1 is DFQATT and CDR2 SNEGSKA (reference sequence).